These 22 T cell receptor beta chains came from one sample sequenced in a study of cytomegalovirus exposure and HLA in healthy donors. Primers included in the PCR were 60 Vbeta and 13 Jbeta primers. Assay: immunoSEQ multiplex PCR; the TCRdb copy retains only in-frame clones and omits some. The sample contains some 110,000 clones, roughly 66% of which appear only once. Sequences were obtained from PBMCs. These receptors were obtained from a man aged 55 to 70 in good health and CMV-seropositive.

V gene TRBV28 combines with J gene TRBJ2-7; D gene unclear. Germline V gene sequence: CDR1 MDHEN, CDR2 SYDVKM. This CDR3 contains 14 residues. V lost 5 bases and J 4 bases, leaving 15 bases between the germline ends. CDR3 residues: CASSVHRDPYEQYF. The CDR3 DNA follows: TGTGCCAGCAGTGTGCATCGCGATCCGTACGAGCAGTACTTC.

V gene TRBV7-6 combines with J gene TRBJ1-3, with D perhaps matching TRBD1 (5 bases). The CDR3 loop spans 17 amino acids. Germline CDR1 and CDR2: SGHVS and FNYEAQ. Trimming shortened V by 1 base and J by 0 bases, and 13 bases separated the two germline ends. In nucleotides, the CDR3 is TGTGCCAGCAGCTTAGGGGTCAGGGCCCTCTCTGGAAACACCATATATTTT. It is translated as CASSLGVRALSGNTIYF.

The chain links TRBV5-6 to TRBJ2-6, with D possibly being TRBD1 (6 bases). CDR1 SGHDT and CDR2 YYEEEE come from the germline V gene. The CDR3 length is 19 residues. The V and J ends lost 3 bases and 0 bases respectively, with 19 bases between them. The CDR3 sequence: CASSSTPAGAYSGANVLTF. The CDR3 coding sequence is TGTGCCAGCAGCTCTACCCCTGCAGGGGCTTACTCTGGGGCCAACGTCCTGACTTTC.

The chain combines TRBV9 with TRBJ1-5; 12 bases match TRBD1. Germline trimming cut 3 bases from V and 7 bases from J; bases unmatched to any gene: 5. This CDR3 has 15 amino acids. Germline V gene sequence: CDR1 SGDLS, CDR2 YYNGEE. The CDR3 loop reads CASSDGTGGGQPQHF. DNA for the CDR3: TGTGCCAGCAGCGACGGGACAGGGGGCGGCCAGCCCCAGCATTTT.

The chain couples TRBV4-1 to TRBJ1-2; D is possibly TRBD1 (5 bases). The CDR3 covers 15 residues. V lost 1 base, J lost 4 bases, and 13 bases lay in between. Germline V lookup: CDR1 MGHRA, CDR2 YSYEKL. This chain's CDR3 is CASSQAPTDGYGYTF. The CDR3 DNA reads as TGCGCCAGCAGCCAAGCCCCGACAGACGGCTATGGCTACACCTTC.

J is TRBJ2-3 and V is TRBV2; the match to TRBD2 covers 9 bases. With V trimmed by 7 bases and J by 3 bases, 2 bases remained unmatched. The CDR3 contains 13 residues. Per germline, CDR1 SNHLY and CDR2 FYNNEI. The CDR3 protein is CASTSGVTDTQYF. CDR3 nucleotides: TGTGCCAGCACTAGCGGGGTAACAGATACGCAGTATTTT. The complete variable domain, with remaining parts taken from reference TRBV2 and TRBJ2-3, reads EPEVTQTPSHQVTQMGQEVILRCVPISNHLYFYWYRQILGQKVEFLVSFYNNEISEKSEIFDDQFSVERPDGSNFTLKIRSTKLEDSAMYFCASTSGVTDTQYFGPGTRLTVL.

The J gene is TRBJ2-3, the V gene TRBV11-3, with 8 bases aligning to TRBD2. J gave up 6 bases and V 1 base, and 3 bases lay outside the gene matches. Germline CDR1 SGHNT, CDR2 YENEEA. The CDR3 totals 14 residues. CDR3 DNA sequence: TGTGCCAGCAGCTTAGCGGGGGGGCCGGATACGCAGTATTTT. Protein sequence: CASSLAGGPDTQYF.

The genes are TRBV19 and TRBJ1-5; D is perhaps TRBD1 (6 bases). V was trimmed by 3 bases and J by 2 bases, leaving 11 bases between them. The CDR3 contains 15 residues. Germline V CDR1 and CDR2: LNHDA, SQIVND (reference sequence). The CDR3 is CASSMGARGNQPQHF. As DNA, the CDR3 is TGTGCCAGTAGTATGGGGGCGAGGGGCAATCAGCCCCAGCATTTT.

Only a few counts were recorded for this clone. The chain joins TRBV21-1 to TRBJ2-2; TRBD2 was called by the table and not checked on the DNA. TRBV21-1 is a recognized pseudogene. CDR3 length equals 15 residues. The CDR3 here is CAISGVILNTGELFF. For the CDR3, the DNA is TGTGCCATTAGCGGGGTTATCTTGAACACCGGGGAGCTGTTTTTT.

V usage is TRBV2 and J usage is TRBJ1-5; no reliable D call. Trimming stripped 3 bases from V and 3 bases from J, with 9 bases between. The CDR3 runs 14 residues. Germline V gene data show CDR1 as SNHLY and CDR2 as FYNNEI. The CDR3 protein is CASSDRGNNQPQHF. CDR3 bases: TGTGCCAGCAGTGACCGGGGTAACAATCAGCCCCAGCATTTT.

This rearrangement joins TRBV5-1 to TRBJ2-1; 12 nucleotides match TRBD2. CDR3 length: 16 amino acids. The germline CDR1 and CDR2 sequences are SGHRS and YFSETQ. The junction had 3 bases not matched to a gene; V was cut back by 0 bases and J by 5 bases. DNA of the CDR3: TGCGCCAGCAGCTTGGCCCCTAGCGGGGGGGACAATGAGCAGTTCTTC. This translates into CASSLAPSGGDNEQFF.

In the case of this clone: One junction end disagrees with the germline gene, perhaps due to a read error. Written as DNA, the CDR3 is TGTGCCTGCGGACAGTCACCGGATTCACCCCTCCCCTTT. It specifies CACGQSPDSPLPF. The chain has TRBV30 and TRBJ1-6; D may be TRBD1 (6 bases). Germline assignment: CDR1 GTSNPN and CDR2 SVGIG (reference sequence). CDR3 length: 13 residues.

CDR3 residues: CASSKEAGAGLTQYF. The CDR3 DNA reads as TGTGCCAGCAGCAAGGAAGCGGGGGCGGGCCTTACGCAGTATTTT. This rearrangement joins TRBV7-9 to TRBJ2-3; 8 positions agree with TRBD2. V was clipped by 5 bases and J by 8 bases; unmatched bases: 12. The V gene's germline CDR1 is SEHNR and CDR2 FQNEAQ (reference sequence). The CDR3 is made up of 15 amino acids.

The chain joins TRBV9 to TRBJ2-5, with TRBD1 matching over 9 bases. Germline CDR1 SGDLS, CDR2 YYNGEE. With 3 bases clipped from V and 5 bases from J, the junction kept 11 bases outside the gene matches. The length of the CDR3 is 16 residues. In DNA form, the CDR3 reads TGTGCCAGCAGCGAGGGGGGACAGGGTGTAGGGGAGACCCAGTACTTC. Amino acids: CASSEGGQGVGETQYF.

This rearrangement joins TRBV6-6 to TRBJ1-1; D is uncertain. In germline, CDR1 is MNHNY, CDR2 SVGAGI (reference sequence). This CDR3 is built from 11 residues. CDR3 sequence reads: CVTREGTEAFF. CDR3 bases: TGTGTCACGAGGGAGGGCACTGAAGCTTTCTTT.

V is TRBV4-2 and J is TRBJ1-1; D gene unclear. V lost 0 bases to trimming and J lost 8 bases, with 4 bases between them. The CDR3 is 11 amino acids. The germline V gene has CDR1 LGHNA and CDR2 YNFKEQ. CDR3 sequence reads: CASSQDGEAFF. The CDR3 bases are TGTGCCAGCAGCCAAGACGGGGAAGCTTTCTTT.

The V and J genes are TRBV11-2 and TRBJ2-1; D is perhaps TRBD2 (5 bases). Germline values: CDR1 SGHAT, CDR2 FQNNGV. The CDR3 runs 15 residues. Deletions cut 3 bases from V and 8 bases from J, with 17 bases between. CDR3 coding DNA: TGTGCCAGCAGCTTGGCTCCGGGAAGGGATTATGAGCAGTTCTTC. Residues: CASSLAPGRDYEQFF.

The rearrangement joins TRBV5-8 to TRBJ2-6; D not resolved. The V and J ends lost 2 bases and 3 bases respectively, with 3 bases between them. CDR3 length: 13 residues. The germline V gene has CDR1 SGHTS and CDR2 YDEGEE. The CDR3 reads CASSFRGANVLTF. The CDR3 DNA reads TGTGCCAGCAGCTTCCGTGGGGCCAACGTCCTGACTTTC.

The V gene is TRBV6-5, the J gene TRBJ1-2, with D uncertain. CDR3 length equals 12 residues. Germline values: CDR1 MNHEY, CDR2 SVGAGI. V lost 5 bases and J 3 bases, leaving 7 bases between the germline ends. CDR3 nucleotides: TGTGCCAGCAGTACAGCCTACTATGGCTACACCTTC. Protein product: CASSTAYYGYTF.

This clone was found a few times. The rearrangement uses TRBV6-6 and TRBJ1-1; D remains unclear. The CDR3 runs 13 residues. Trimming stripped 0 bases from V and 1 base from J, with 3 bases between. The germline V gene has CDR1 MNHNY and CDR2 SVGAGI (reference sequence). The CDR3 bases are TGTGCCAGCAGTTACTCGGCGAACACTGAAGCTTTCTTT. Translation: CASSYSANTEAFF.

The chain recombines TRBV19 with TRBJ1-1; 8 bases match TRBD1. The ends lost 5 bases at V and 5 bases at J; junction bases unmatched: 7. This CDR3 spans 14 amino acids. Germline CDR1 and CDR2: LNHDA and SQIVND (reference sequence). CDR3 loop: CASSARQGWTEAFF. Here the CDR3 DNA reads TGTGCCAGTAGTGCCCGACAGGGGTGGACTGAAGCTTTCTTT. Filled out from reference TRBV19 and TRBJ1-1, the complete variable domain reads DGGITQSPKYLFRKEGQNVTLSCEQNLNHDAMYWYRQDPGQGLRLIYYSQIVNDFQKGDIAEGYSVSREKKESFPLTVTSAQKNPTAFYLCASSARQGWTEAFFGQGTRLTVV.

This chain links TRBV30 with TRBJ1-4; D gene ambiguous. V was cut by 4 bases and J by 8 bases, with 14 bases left in between. CDR1 GTSNPN and CDR2 SVGIG come from the germline V gene (reference sequence). The CDR3 is 13 residues long. The CDR3 spells CAWTRRELEKLFF. In nucleotides, the CDR3 is TGTGCCTGGACCCGGAGGGAGCTGGAAAAACTGTTTTTT.